These T cell receptor beta chains were read from a single sample in a study of cytomegalovirus exposure and HLA in healthy donors. Profiling relied on immunoSEQ multiplex PCR, and the TCRdb table lists in-frame clones only, not all of them. This sample has over 110,000 clones, with approximately 80% found just once. Sequencing input: PBMCs. The receptors were gathered from a male donor in good health and CMV-seronegative. Both conserved end residues are part of each CDR3. Each record gives: clone size, J gene, V gene, D gene, CDR3 protein, CDR3 DNA. A D gene is named only where the DNA matches it firmly. Size values are once, few and many counts, or a class for expanded clones, and some rows have none.

.	TRBJ1-5	TRBV28	TRBD1	CASRLQGARNQPQHF	TGTGCCAGCAGGCTACAGGGGGCGCGCAATCAGCCCCAGCATTTT
few	TRBJ2-7	TRBV5-4	TRBD2	CASSNDGREQYF	TGTGCCAGCAGCAATGACGGGAGGGAGCAGTACTTC
.	TRBJ2-3	TRBV27	.	CASSLRGSDTQYF	TGTGCCAGCAGTCTAAGGGGGTCAGATACGCAGTATTTT
once	TRBJ2-3	TRBV7-9	TRBD1	CASSLATGVGTDTQYF	TGTGCCAGCAGCTTAGCAACAGGGGTTGGCACAGATACGCAGTATTTT
.	TRBJ2-6	TRBV5-1	.	CASSSTGTAGSGANVLTF	TGCGCCAGCAGCTCAACCGGGACAGCGGGCTCTGGGGCCAACGTCCTGACTTTC
once	TRBJ2-3	TRBV5-1	TRBD2	CASSIALAGVADTQYF	TGCGCCAGCAGCATAGCTCTAGCGGGAGTGGCAGATACGCAGTATTTT
.	TRBJ2-5	TRBV9	TRBD1	CASSVAQGQGGMGTQYF	TGTGCCAGCAGCGTAGCCCAAGGACAGGGGGGGATGGGGACCCAGTACTTC
.	TRBJ1-1	TRBV6-5	TRBD1	CASSFDPGQEAFF	TGTGCCAGCAGTTTTGACCCGGGACAGGAAGCTTTCTTT
.	TRBJ2-7	TRBV19	.	CASSAAGAFYEQYF	TGTGCCAGTAGTGCTGCGGGGGCGTTCTACGAGCAGTACTTC
once	TRBJ2-3	TRBV5-1	.	CASSQLALATDTQYF	TGCGCCAGCAGCCAACTAGCATTAGCCACAGATACGCAGTATTTT
.	TRBJ2-7	TRBV21-1	.	CASSPGCSSYEQYF	TGTGCCAGCAGCCCAGGATGCTCCTCCTACGAGCAGTACTTC
few	TRBJ1-2	TRBV9	.	CASSAGGGVGYGYTF	TGTGCCAGCAGTGCTGGGGGAGGTGTGGGCTATGGCTACACCTTC
.	TRBJ2-7	TRBV10-2	TRBD1	CASTAGTGDYEQYF	TGCGCCAGCACTGCCGGGACAGGAGACTACGAGCAGTACTTC
.	TRBJ2-7	TRBV19	TRBD2	CASSTTSSDEQYF	TGTGCCAGTAGTACGACTAGCAGCGACGAGCAGTACTTC
.	TRBJ2-1	TRBV30	.	CAGYGGSYNEQFF	TGTGCCGGCTACGGGGGATCCTACAATGAGCAGTTCTTC
.	TRBJ1-5	TRBV7-9	TRBD1	CASSSDRGNQPQHF	TGTGCCAGCAGCTCGGACAGGGGCAATCAGCCCCAGCATTTT